The 19 T cell receptor beta chains in this list originate from one sample, sequenced in a study of control samples from healthy donors and cancer patients. Only in-frame clones appear in the TCRdb table, and some are missing; sequencing was by immunoSEQ multiplex PCR. The repertoire holds about 220,000 clones, with roughly 94% as singletons. Sample: blood. All receptors derive from a man aged 50-59 years in good health.

The chain carries TRBV19 and TRBJ1-1; 7 bases are shared with TRBD1. The CDR3 covers 15 residues. J lost 4 bases, V lost 5 bases, and 10 bases had no gene match. Germline V CDR1 and CDR2: LNHDA, SQIVND (reference sequence). CDR3 region: CASSPGRGRGTEAFF. Here the CDR3 DNA reads TGTGCCAGTAGTCCAGGGAGGGGGCGAGGCACTGAAGCTTTCTTT. The whole variable domain, filled in from reference TRBV19 and TRBJ1-1, reads DGGITQSPKYLFRKEGQNVTLSCEQNLNHDAMYWYRQDPGQGLRLIYYSQIVNDFQKGDIAEGYSVSREKKESFPLTVTSAQKNPTAFYLCASSPGRGRGTEAFFGQGTRLTVV.

The chain carries TRBV28 and TRBJ1-1, with D unclear. The CDR3 sequence is 12 residues long. V was trimmed by 1 base and J by 4 bases, leaving 4 bases between them. Germline V gene sequence: CDR1 MDHEN, CDR2 SYDVKM. This CDR3 is CASSLLVTEAFF. The CDR3 region has the DNA TGTGCCAGCAGTTTATTGGTCACTGAAGCTTTCTTT.

V gene TRBV9 combines with J gene TRBJ1-3; TRBD1 is a possible D gene (5 bases). This CDR3 region has 15 residues. Per the germline V gene, CDR1 is SGDLS and CDR2 is YYNGEE. With 0 bases removed from V and 2 bases from J, the gap between germline ends came to 9 bases. For the CDR3, the DNA is TGTGCCAGCAGCGTAGCCGGGACTGCTGGAAACACCATATATTTT. It is translated as CASSVAGTAGNTIYF.

The chain has TRBV9 and TRBJ1-3; D possibly corresponds to TRBD1 (6 bases). V was clipped by 2 bases and J by 4 bases, with 16 bases between them. Germline V gene data show CDR1 as SGDLS and CDR2 as YYNGEE. The CDR3 has 16 residues. CDR3 bases: TGTGCCAGCAGCGTTCACCCACAGGGCGGAGGAAACACCATATATTTT. This translates into CASSVHPQGGGNTIYF.

The chain is built from TRBV28 and TRBJ1-5; D is uncertain. Germline loops: CDR1 MDHEN, CDR2 SYDVKM. The ends were cut back, 2 bases at V and 6 bases at J, with 11 bases in the middle. The CDR3 runs to 14 residues. CDR3 DNA sequence: TGTGCCAGCAGTTTACCCCCCGAGGCTCAGCCCCAGCATTTT. As protein: CASSLPPEAQPQHF.

The chain joins TRBV18 to TRBJ2-5; no reliable D call. The V gene's germline CDR1 is KGHSH and CDR2 LQKENI. Trimming took off 0 bases at V and 5 bases at J, with 7 bases between the two ends. CDR3 length: 13 amino acids. CDR3: CASSPPAAETQYF. The CDR3 DNA follows: TGTGCCAGCTCACCACCGGCGGCGGAGACCCAGTACTTC.

This chain links TRBV30 with TRBJ1-2; D remains unclear. V lost 1 base, J lost 8 bases, and 17 bases lay in between. Looked up from germline, CDR1 is GTSNPN and CDR2 is SVGIG (reference sequence). The CDR3 is 14 residues long. The CDR3 protein is CAWSGRAVPPGYTF. The CDR3 nucleotides are TGTGCCTGGAGTGGGAGGGCAGTACCGCCCGGCTACACCTTC.

The chain carries TRBV21-1 and TRBJ1-5. TRBV21-1 is assigned pseudogene status. This CDR3 is built from 15 residues. The CDR3 region has the DNA TGTGCCAGCACCCCCCGCGGGGGGCGGGAGCAGCCCCAGCATTTT. It translates to CASTPRGGREQPQHF.

In nucleotides, the CDR3 is TGTGCCAGCAGCTTTTATCCCGGGGAGCTGTTTTTT. Amino acid sequence: CASSFYPGELFF. The chain couples TRBV7-2 to TRBJ2-2; D gene uncertain. This CDR3 contains 12 residues. Trimming cost V 3 bases and J 6 bases, with 5 bases left between them. The germline CDR1 and CDR2 sequences are SGHTA and FQGNSA.

The chain has TRBV6-5 and TRBJ1-3; 7 positions agree with TRBD1. The CDR3 runs to 15 residues. Trimming cost V 6 bases and J 4 bases; bases outside gene matches: 9. Germline CDR1 MNHEY, CDR2 SVGAGI. The CDR3 nucleotides are TGTGCCAGCAGCATCTCCGGGACAGCCGGAAACACCATATATTTT. This sequence encodes CASSISGTAGNTIYF.

V is TRBV11-2 and J is TRBJ1-2; D ambiguous. Trimming stripped 1 base from V and 7 bases from J, with 13 bases between. Germline V gene data show CDR1 as SGHAT and CDR2 as FQNNGV. The CDR3 has 14 residues. The CDR3 spells CASSLAPNLVGYTF. Here the CDR3 DNA reads TGTGCCAGCAGCTTAGCCCCGAACTTGGTTGGCTACACCTTC.

The rearrangement uses TRBV29-1 and TRBJ2-1, with D tentatively TRBD1 (6 bases). Trimming left V 4 bases short and J 7 bases short, with 23 bases between. Germline V lookup: CDR1 SQVTM, CDR2 ANQGSEA. The CDR3 totals 16 residues. CDR3 in DNA: TGCAGCGTTGGAGTTCAGGCAGGGGCTACTTTAAATGAGCAGTTCTTC. As protein: CSVGVQAGATLNEQFF.

The J gene is TRBJ1-2, the V gene TRBV30, with D unclear. There are 11 residues in the CDR3. Germline-derived CDR1 and CDR2 are GTSNPN and SVGIG (reference sequence). Trimming left V 0 bases short and J 6 bases short, with 5 bases between. CDR3 coding DNA: TGTGCCTGGAGTGTGGTTAATGGCTACACCTTC. This encodes CAWSVVNGYTF.

This clone was seen once. This sequence joins TRBV5-4 and TRBJ1-1; the match to TRBD1 covers 9 bases. The ends lost 3 bases at V and 4 bases at J; junction bases unmatched: 7. Germline CDR1 and CDR2: SGHNT and YYREEE (reference sequence). CDR3 length: 15 residues. For the CDR3, the DNA is TGTGCCAGCAGCTGGGACAGGGTGGGGGGCACTGAAGCTTTCTTT. Translated: CASSWDRVGGTEAFF. Drawing the rest from reference TRBV5-4 and TRBJ1-1, the complete variable domain is ETGVTQSPTHLIKTRGQQVTLRCSSQSGHNTVSWYQQALGQGPQFIFQYYREEENGRGNFPPRFSGLQFPNYSSELNVNALELDDSALYLCASSWDRVGGTEAFFGQGTRLTVV.

CDR3 nucleotides: TGTGCCAGCCGGATGAACACTGAAGCTTTCTTT. The encoded protein is CASRMNTEAFF. This chain connects TRBV28 to TRBJ1-1, with D uncertain. The germline V gene has CDR1 MDHEN and CDR2 SYDVKM. V was shortened by 8 bases and J by 0 bases, with 4 bases between the two germline ends. This CDR3 contains 11 residues.

The chain has TRBV11-2 and TRBJ1-6; no clear D. This CDR3 has 12 residues. V was pared by 5 bases and J by 10 bases, with 9 bases between. Germline V gene lookup returns CDR1 SGHAT and CDR2 FQNNGV. The CDR3 sequence is CASSNFPSPLHF. CDR3 DNA: TGTGCCAGCAGCAATTTTCCCTCACCCCTCCACTTT.

Comments on this clone: The same CDR3 can be traced to other DNA sequences in this sample. J is TRBJ1-6 and V is TRBV7-2; no reliable D call. Germline V gives CDR1 SGHTA, CDR2 FQGNSA. The CDR3 has 12 residues. V was cut by 1 base and J by 7 bases, with 2 bases left in between. Here the CDR3 DNA reads TGTGCCAGCAGCTTAGTGAATTCACCCCTCCACTTT. It yields the protein CASSLVNSPLHF.

The chain uses TRBV4-3 and TRBJ2-7; no firm D call. CDR1 and CDR2 (germline): LGHNA, YSLEER. The length of the CDR3 is 13 residues. V was shortened by 3 bases and J by 0 bases, with 6 bases between the two germline ends. The CDR3 loop is CASSHLPSYEQYF. In DNA, the CDR3 is TGCGCCAGCAGCCATCTCCCCTCCTACGAGCAGTACTTC.

The chain employs TRBV2 and TRBJ2-2, with D tentatively TRBD1 or TRBD2 (5 bases each). Germline V gene data show CDR1 as SNHLY and CDR2 as FYNNEI. The length of the CDR3 is 13 residues. V lost 2 bases to trimming and J lost 6 bases, with 7 bases between them. CDR3 sequence reads: CASSEQGPGELFF. DNA for the CDR3: TGTGCCAGCAGTGAACAGGGACCCGGGGAGCTGTTTTTT.